What follows describes a single T cell receptor (beta chain). At one of its ends the junction is not consistent with the germline gene, which may arise from a read error. Method: immunoSEQ multiplex PCR; TCRdb's copy keeps in-frame clones and lacks some. The table shows roughly 2.5 million clones, with just over 90% occurring only once. This sample is part of a study of shared clonotypes between healthy human individuals. This CDR3 spans 15 amino acids. Germline-derived CDR1 and CDR2 are PRHDT and FYEKMQ (reference sequence). The chain carries TRBV13 and TRBJ2-2; D may be TRBD1 (6 bases). The sample was naive CD4+ T cells sorted from blood. Stated subset: CD45RA+ positively selected. The source of this sequence is a man younger than 35 in good health. CDR3 DNA: TGTGCCAGCAGGTTAGGGGGATACGGGACCGGGGAGCTGTTTTTT. Amino acids: CASRLGGYGTGELFF.